The 10 T cell receptor beta chains presented below share a single source sample, sequenced in a study of blood T cell repertoires in COVID-19. TCRdb keeps only in-frame clones here, not all; method: immunoSEQ multiplex PCR. In the table there are around 150,000 clones, around 90% of which are singletons. The sample consisted of peripheral blood. These receptors came from a man aged 55 to 70 with acute or convalescent COVID-19.

J is TRBJ2-1 and V is TRBV5-1, with D uncertain. Trimming shortened V by 4 bases and J by 3 bases, and 11 bases separated the two germline ends. The CDR3 extends over 14 amino acids. Germline-derived CDR1 and CDR2 are SGHRS and YFSETQ. The chain's CDR3 is CASSPVGGYNEQFF. The CDR3 DNA is TGCGCCAGCAGCCCCGTCGGCGGCTACAATGAGCAGTTCTTC.

The chain combines TRBV9 with TRBJ2-2; D is unclear. Germline V CDR1 and CDR2: SGDLS, YYNGEE. V shed 3 bases and J shed 0 bases, with 12 bases lying between them. The length of the CDR3 is 16 residues. Here the CDR3 DNA reads TGTGCCAGCAGCGATCGAGCGAGCGCGAACACCGGGGAGCTGTTTTTT. It translates to CASSDRASANTGELFF. Full variable domain (missing parts from reference TRBV9 and TRBJ2-2): DSGVTQTPKHLITATGQRVTLRCSPRSGDLSVYWYQQSLDQGLQFLIQYYNGEERAKGNILERFSAQQFPDLHSELNLSSLELGDSALYFCASSDRASANTGELFFGEGSRLTVL.

This clone is a singleton in its sample. CDR3 DNA: TGTGCCAGCTCAACAGGACAGGGGTTATCCTACAATGAGCAGTTCTTC. Translation gives CASSTGQGLSYNEQFF. The chain carries TRBV18 and TRBJ2-1; 9 bases align to TRBD1. Germline CDR1 reads KGHSH; CDR2 reads LQKENI. With 5 bases clipped from V and 1 base from J, the junction kept 6 bases outside the gene matches. CDR3 length equals 16 residues.

The V and J genes are TRBV2 and TRBJ1-5; tentative D call: TRBD1 (6 bases). Germline-derived CDR1 and CDR2 are SNHLY and FYNNEI. The CDR3 is 15 residues long. Trimming stripped 5 bases from V and 0 bases from J, with 11 bases between. The DNA of the CDR3 is TGTGCCAGCAGTTACCAGGGGATTAGCAATCAGCCCCAGCATTTT. As protein: CASSYQGISNQPQHF.

The chain couples TRBV24-1 to TRBJ2-1; D uncertain. Germline V gene lookup returns CDR1 KGHDR and CDR2 SFDVKD. V was cut by 4 bases and J by 0 bases, with 9 bases left in between. The CDR3 totals 15 residues. The CDR3 region is CATSDVSSSYNEQFF. The CDR3 region has the DNA TGTGCCACCAGTGACGTCTCGAGCTCCTACAATGAGCAGTTCTTC.

This chain uses TRBV10-3 with TRBJ1-1; no reliable D call. Germline CDR1 is ENHRY and CDR2 is SYGVKD. The length of the CDR3 is 13 residues. Trimming took off 3 bases at V and 1 base at J, with 6 bases between the two ends. The CDR3 region has the DNA TGTGCCATCAGTGATTTGAGGAACACTGAAGCTTTCTTT. Translating gives CAISDLRNTEAFF.

The rearrangement links TRBV27 to TRBJ1-2; D is ambiguous. Germline loops: CDR1 MNHEY, CDR2 SMNVEV (reference sequence). V was trimmed by 0 bases and J by 6 bases, leaving 11 bases between them. CDR3 length equals 14 residues. CDR3 DNA sequence: TGTGCCAGCAGTTTATCGGGTGGCGGGGATGGCTACACCTTC. Residues: CASSLSGGGDGYTF.

The chain couples TRBV6-2 or TRBV6-3 to TRBJ1-6; 10 bases match TRBD1. Germline values: CDR1 MNHEY, CDR2 SVGEGT. Trimming at V came to 2 bases and at J to 10 bases, leaving 5 bases not matched to a gene. The CDR3 contains 15 residues. This CDR3 reads CASSYVGQGWSPLHF. In DNA form, the CDR3 reads TGTGCCAGCAGTTACGTGGGACAGGGGTGGTCACCCCTCCACTTT.

J is TRBJ1-6 and V is TRBV7-3; TRBD1 might be the D (5 bases). This CDR3 comprises 13 residues. Trimming took 4 bases from V and 8 from J, leaving 9 bases between them. CDR1 and CDR2 (germline): SGHTA, FQGTGA. CDR3 DNA sequence: TGTGCCAGCAGCTACGGCAGGGATTCACCCCTCCACTTT. Amino acid sequence: CASSYGRDSPLHF.

The V gene is TRBV7-9, the J gene TRBJ1-2, with D unresolved. Trimming cost V 0 bases and J 5 bases, with 7 bases left between them. This CDR3 comprises 13 residues. CDR1 is SEHNR and CDR2 is FQNEAQ in the germline V gene (reference sequence). CDR3 DNA: TGTGCCAGCAGCTTAGCGCTAGGTTATGGCTACACCTTC. Translating gives CASSLALGYGYTF.